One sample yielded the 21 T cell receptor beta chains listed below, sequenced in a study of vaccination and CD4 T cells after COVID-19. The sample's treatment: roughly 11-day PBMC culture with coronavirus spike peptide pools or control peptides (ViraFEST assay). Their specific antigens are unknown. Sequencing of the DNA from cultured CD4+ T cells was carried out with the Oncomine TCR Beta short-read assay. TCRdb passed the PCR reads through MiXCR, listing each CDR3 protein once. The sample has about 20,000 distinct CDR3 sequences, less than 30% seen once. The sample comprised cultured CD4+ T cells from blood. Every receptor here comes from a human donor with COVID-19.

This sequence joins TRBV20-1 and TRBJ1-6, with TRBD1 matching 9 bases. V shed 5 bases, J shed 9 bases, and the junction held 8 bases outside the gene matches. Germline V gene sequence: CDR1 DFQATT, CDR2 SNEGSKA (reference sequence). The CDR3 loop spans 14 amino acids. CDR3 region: CSARPDRGLSPLHF. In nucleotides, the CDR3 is TGCAGTGCTCGACCGGACAGGGGCCTTTCACCCCTCCACTTT.

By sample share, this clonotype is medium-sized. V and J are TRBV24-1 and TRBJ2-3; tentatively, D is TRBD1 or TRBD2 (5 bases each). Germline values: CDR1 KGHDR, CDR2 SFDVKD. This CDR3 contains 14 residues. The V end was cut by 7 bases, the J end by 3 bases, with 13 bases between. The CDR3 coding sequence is TGTGCCACCAGACTAGGGGAATTGACAGATACGCAGTATTTT. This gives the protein CATRLGELTDTQYF.

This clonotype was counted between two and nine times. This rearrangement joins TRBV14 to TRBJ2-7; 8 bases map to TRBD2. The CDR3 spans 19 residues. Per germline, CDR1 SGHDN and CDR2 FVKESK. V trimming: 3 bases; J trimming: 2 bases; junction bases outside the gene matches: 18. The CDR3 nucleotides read TGTGCCAGCAGCCACAAGCCCCCGGGACTAGTCGTGGGAACCTACGAGCAGTACTTC. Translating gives CASSHKPPGLVVGTYEQYF.

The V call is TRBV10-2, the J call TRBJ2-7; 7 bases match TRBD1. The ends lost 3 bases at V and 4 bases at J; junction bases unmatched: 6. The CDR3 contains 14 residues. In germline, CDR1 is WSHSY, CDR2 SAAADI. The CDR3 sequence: CASSEPGQSYEQYF. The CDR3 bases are TGCGCCAGCAGTGAACCGGGACAGAGTTACGAGCAGTACTTC.

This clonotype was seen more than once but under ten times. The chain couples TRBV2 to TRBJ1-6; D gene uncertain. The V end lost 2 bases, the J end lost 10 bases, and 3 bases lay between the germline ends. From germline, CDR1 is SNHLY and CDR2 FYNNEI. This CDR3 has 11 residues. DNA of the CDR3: TGTGCCAGCAGTGAAAGATCACCCCTCCACTTT. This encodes CASSERSPLHF.

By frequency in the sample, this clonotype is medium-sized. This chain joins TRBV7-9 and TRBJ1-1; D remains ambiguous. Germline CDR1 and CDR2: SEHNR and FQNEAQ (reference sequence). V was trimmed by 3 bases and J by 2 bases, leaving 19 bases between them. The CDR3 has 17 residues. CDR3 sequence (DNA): TGTGCCAGCAGCTTCCCGGCGGCAGCCCCATCCAACACTGAAGCTTTCTTT. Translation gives CASSFPAAAPSNTEAFF.

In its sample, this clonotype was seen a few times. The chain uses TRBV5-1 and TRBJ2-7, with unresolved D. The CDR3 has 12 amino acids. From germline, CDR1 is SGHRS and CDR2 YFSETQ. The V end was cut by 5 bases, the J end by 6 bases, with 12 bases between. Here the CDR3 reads CASRDGLGEQYF. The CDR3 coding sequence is TGCGCCAGCAGGGACGGTTTAGGCGAGCAGTACTTC.

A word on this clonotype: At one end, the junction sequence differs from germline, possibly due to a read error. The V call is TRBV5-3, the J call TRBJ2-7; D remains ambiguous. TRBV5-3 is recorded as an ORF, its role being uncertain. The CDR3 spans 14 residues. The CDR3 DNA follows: TGTGCCAGCAGCTCTCAGGCAGGCTCCTACGAGCAGTACTTC. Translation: CASSSQAGSYEQYF.

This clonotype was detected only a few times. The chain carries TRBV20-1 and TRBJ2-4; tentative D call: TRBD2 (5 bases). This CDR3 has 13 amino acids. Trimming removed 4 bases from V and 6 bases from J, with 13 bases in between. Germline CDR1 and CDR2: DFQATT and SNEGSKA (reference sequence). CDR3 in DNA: TGCAGTGCTACTCTCATACGGGGAAACATTCAGTACTTC. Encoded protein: CSATLIRGNIQYF.

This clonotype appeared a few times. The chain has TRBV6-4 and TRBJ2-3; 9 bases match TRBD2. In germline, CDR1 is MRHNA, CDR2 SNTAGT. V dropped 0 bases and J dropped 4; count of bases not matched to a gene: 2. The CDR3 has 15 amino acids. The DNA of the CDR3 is TGTGCCAGCAGTGACTCTGGCGGGGGGGCAGATACGCAGTATTTT. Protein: CASSDSGGGADTQYF.

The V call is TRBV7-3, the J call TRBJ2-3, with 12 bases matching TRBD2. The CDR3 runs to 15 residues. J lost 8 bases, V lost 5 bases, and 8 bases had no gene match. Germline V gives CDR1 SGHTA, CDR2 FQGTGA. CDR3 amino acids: CASSRTSGAKGTQYF. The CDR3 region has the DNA TGTGCCAGCAGCCGGACTAGCGGGGCCAAGGGTACGCAGTATTTT.

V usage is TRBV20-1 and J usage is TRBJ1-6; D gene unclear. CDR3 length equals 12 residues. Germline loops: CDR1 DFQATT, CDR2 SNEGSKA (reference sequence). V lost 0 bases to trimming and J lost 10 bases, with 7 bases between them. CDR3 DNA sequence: TGCAGTGCTAGAGATTTGCGCTCACCCCTCCACTTT. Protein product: CSARDLRSPLHF.

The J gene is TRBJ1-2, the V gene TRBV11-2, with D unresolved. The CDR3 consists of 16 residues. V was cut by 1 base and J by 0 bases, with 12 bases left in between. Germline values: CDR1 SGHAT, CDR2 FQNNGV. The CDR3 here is CASSLVEGWANYGYTF. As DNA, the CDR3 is TGTGCCAGCAGCTTAGTTGAGGGCTGGGCTAACTATGGCTACACCTTC.

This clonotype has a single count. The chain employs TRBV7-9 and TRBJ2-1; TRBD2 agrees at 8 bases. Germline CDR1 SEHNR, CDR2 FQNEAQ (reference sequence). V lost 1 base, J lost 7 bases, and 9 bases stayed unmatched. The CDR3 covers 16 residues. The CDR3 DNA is TGTGCCAGCAGCTTAGTAGCGGGGACCGGCGAAAATGAGCAGTTCTTC. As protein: CASSLVAGTGENEQFF.

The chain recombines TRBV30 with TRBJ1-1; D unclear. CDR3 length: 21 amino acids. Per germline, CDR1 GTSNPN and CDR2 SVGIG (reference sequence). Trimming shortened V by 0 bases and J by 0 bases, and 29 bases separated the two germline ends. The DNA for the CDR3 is TGTGCCTGGAGTGTACTTCCTACAGTTTTAACAACGGACCATATGAACACTGAAGCTTTCTTT. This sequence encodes CAWSVLPTVLTTDHMNTEAFF. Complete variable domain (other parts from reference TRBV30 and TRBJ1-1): SQTIHQWPATLVQPVGSPLSLECTVEGTSNPNLYWYRQAAGRGLQLLFYSVGIGQISSEVPQNLSASRPQDRQFILSSKKLLLSDSGFYLCAWSVLPTVLTTDHMNTEAFFGQGTRLTVV.

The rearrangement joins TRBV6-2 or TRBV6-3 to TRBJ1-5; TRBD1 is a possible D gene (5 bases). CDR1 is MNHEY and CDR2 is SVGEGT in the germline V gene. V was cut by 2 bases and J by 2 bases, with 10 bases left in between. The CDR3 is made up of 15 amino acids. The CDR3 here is CASSYVIGGNQPQHF. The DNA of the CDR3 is TGTGCCAGCAGTTACGTGATAGGGGGCAATCAGCCCCAGCATTTT.

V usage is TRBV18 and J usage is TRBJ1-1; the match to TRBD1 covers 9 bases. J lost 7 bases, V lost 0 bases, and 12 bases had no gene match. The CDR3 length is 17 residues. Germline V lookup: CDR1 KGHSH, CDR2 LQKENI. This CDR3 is CASSPPNRPTGGFEAFF. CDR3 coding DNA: TGTGCCAGCTCACCACCGAATAGACCCACAGGGGGCTTTGAAGCTTTCTTT.

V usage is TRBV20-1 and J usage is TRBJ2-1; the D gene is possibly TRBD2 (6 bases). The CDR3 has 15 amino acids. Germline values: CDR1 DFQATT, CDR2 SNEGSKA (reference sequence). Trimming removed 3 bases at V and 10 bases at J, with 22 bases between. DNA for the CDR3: TGCAGTGCTAGGTACCCGGGACTCCCGAGTCTGGAGCAGTTCTTC. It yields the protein CSARYPGLPSLEQFF.

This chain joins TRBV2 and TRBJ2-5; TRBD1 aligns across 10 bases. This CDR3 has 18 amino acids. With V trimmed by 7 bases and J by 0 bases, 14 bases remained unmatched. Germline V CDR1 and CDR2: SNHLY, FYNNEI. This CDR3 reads CASTDRGRTSDNQETQYF. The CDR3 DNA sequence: TGTGCCAGCACTGACAGGGGGCGGACCTCAGACAACCAAGAGACCCAGTACTTC.

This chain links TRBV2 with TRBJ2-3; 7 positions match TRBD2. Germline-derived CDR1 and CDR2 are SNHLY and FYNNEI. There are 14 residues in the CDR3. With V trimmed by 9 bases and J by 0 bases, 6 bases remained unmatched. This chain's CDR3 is CARGSGASTDTQYF. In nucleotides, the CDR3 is TGTGCCAGGGGAAGCGGGGCTAGCACAGATACGCAGTATTTT.

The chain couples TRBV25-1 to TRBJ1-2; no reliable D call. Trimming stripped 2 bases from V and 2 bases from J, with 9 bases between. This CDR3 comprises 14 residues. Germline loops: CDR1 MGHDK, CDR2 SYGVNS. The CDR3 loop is CASSETSANYGYTF. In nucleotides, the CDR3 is TGTGCCAGCAGTGAAACGTCCGCCAACTATGGCTACACCTTC.